Following are 15 T cell receptor beta chains from one sample sequenced in a study of beta chain features in type 1 diabetes (dated by TCRdb to the late 2010s). The protocol used for the library was the immunoSEQ multiplex PCR assay. All of the isolated RNA was reverse transcribed with the High Capacity cDNA Reverse Transcription Kit, so expressed TCRB transcripts were sequenced. TCRdb limited this immuneACCESS table to in-frame rearrangements with V and J called. A share of clones is missing; checked studies link under half to unresolved V genes, and the rest is unexplained. For this sample the table gives around 500,000 clones, of which roughly 31% were detected only once. 0.05% to 0.065% of the sample rests with the top ten. Sequenced input: naive CD4+ T cells from blood. The cell subset or site label here, explained by the study, means: true naive CD4+ T cells. These receptors all come from a man aged 18 to 29 in good health.

This rearrangement joins TRBV28 to TRBJ1-2; D not certain. Germline-derived CDR1 and CDR2 are MDHEN and SYDVKM. Trimming took 6 bases from V and 6 from J, leaving 17 bases between them. This CDR3 is built from 14 residues. The CDR3 loop is CASSASPAPHGYTF. CDR3 sequence (DNA): TGTGCCAGCAGCGCGAGCCCAGCTCCCCATGGCTACACCTTC.

The chain uses TRBV9 and TRBJ2-1; 10 bases agree with TRBD2. This CDR3 region has 16 residues. V lost 0 bases and J lost 3; bases outside the gene matches: 3. The germline V gene has CDR1 SGDLS and CDR2 YYNGEE. CDR3 DNA sequence: TGTGCCAGCAGCGTAGCTAGCGGGAGCGGCTACAATGAGCAGTTCTTC. Amino acid sequence: CASSVASGSGYNEQFF. Based on the CDR3 plus reference TRBV9 and TRBJ2-1, the full variable domain is DSGVTQTPKHLITATGQRVTLRCSPRSGDLSVYWYQQSLDQGLQFLIQYYNGEERAKGNILERFSAQQFPDLHSELNLSSLELGDSALYFCASSVASGSGYNEQFFGPGTRLTVL.

The chain is built from TRBV30 and TRBJ2-3; D may correspond to TRBD1 or TRBD2 (5 bases each). CDR1 is GTSNPN and CDR2 is SVGIG in the germline V gene (reference sequence). The CDR3 runs 13 residues. V was clipped by 5 bases and J by 6 bases, with 15 bases between them. The CDR3 loop reads CAWATIEGDTQYF. Here the CDR3 DNA reads TGTGCCTGGGCGACCATAGAGGGGGATACGCAGTATTTT.

This chain joins TRBV29-1 and TRBJ2-4; 7 bases agree with TRBD1. The V gene end was trimmed by 4 bases and the J gene end by 9 bases; junction bases not matched to a gene: 3. The CDR3 covers 11 residues. Germline CDR1 is SQVTM and CDR2 is ANQGSEA. CDR3 sequence: CSVVWDSIQYF. CDR3 in DNA: TGCAGCGTTGTATGGGACAGCATTCAGTACTTC.

This clone was seen a few times. The genes are TRBV29-1 and TRBJ1-1; D ambiguous. The CDR3 runs to 11 residues. Germline V gene sequence: CDR1 SQVTM, CDR2 ANQGSEA. Trimming cost V 7 bases and J 1 base, with 7 bases left between them. CDR3 protein: CSGAGNTEAFF. The CDR3 nucleotides are TGCAGCGGGGCAGGGAACACTGAAGCTTTCTTT.

V is TRBV7-8 and J is TRBJ2-3; D gene uncertain. Trimming stripped 5 bases from V and 2 bases from J, with 17 bases between. Germline CDR1 reads SGHVS; CDR2 reads FQNEAQ. The CDR3 sequence is 16 residues long. CDR3 nucleotides: TGTGCCAGCAGCCCCACCGCCGGGTCCAACACAGATACGCAGTATTTT. It specifies CASSPTAGSNTDTQYF.

The rearrangement joins TRBV7-2 to TRBJ1-2, with D perhaps TRBD1 (6 bases). Between the trimmed V and J ends, which lost 4 bases and 4 bases, there was a span of 22 bases. Germline CDR1 SGHTA, CDR2 FQGNSA. The CDR3 runs 17 residues. The CDR3 DNA follows: TGTGCCAGCAGCTACGCCGGGACCTTGACAGGTGGCTATGGCTACACCTTC. It codes for CASSYAGTLTGGYGYTF.

CDR3 bases: TGTGCCAGCAGGCGTAGCAACGGCGACGAGCAGTTCTTC. It is translated as CASRRSNGDEQFF. The chain uses TRBV9 and TRBJ2-1; D unresolved. The CDR3 is 13 residues long. Germline CDR1 is SGDLS and CDR2 is YYNGEE. With 5 bases removed from V and 10 bases from J, the gap between germline ends came to 16 bases.

The chain combines TRBV28 with TRBJ2-7; TRBD1 agrees at 7 bases. The CDR3 extends over 16 amino acids. CDR1 and CDR2 from the germline V gene are MDHEN and SYDVKM. Unmatched junction bases numbered 10, after V lost 5 bases and J lost 0 bases. CDR3 sequence: CASSPWTGGLSYEQYF. CDR3 nucleotides: TGTGCCAGCAGTCCGTGGACAGGCGGCCTCTCCTACGAGCAGTACTTC.

This chain links TRBV7-2 with TRBJ2-5, with TRBD2 identical over 8 bases. J gave up 2 bases and V 5 bases, and 1 base lay outside the gene matches. This CDR3 spans 13 amino acids. From germline, CDR1 is SGHTA and CDR2 FQGNSA. The CDR3 reads CASSRLAQETQYF. DNA for the CDR3: TGTGCCAGCAGCCGACTAGCGCAAGAGACCCAGTACTTC.

The chain couples TRBV5-1 to TRBJ2-1; D remains ambiguous. The CDR3 length is 13 residues. V was pared by 3 bases and J by 4 bases, with 8 bases between. The germline V gene encodes CDR1 SGHRS and CDR2 YFSETQ. CDR3 bases: TGCGCCAGCAGCTGGGAAACTTACAATGAGCAGTTCTTC. Protein sequence: CASSWETYNEQFF.

CDR3 sequence: CASLIRGGTEAFF. CDR3 coding DNA: TGTGCCAGCCTCATCAGAGGGGGAACTGAAGCTTTCTTT. This rearrangement joins TRBV2 to TRBJ1-1, with D possibly matching TRBD1 (6 bases). This CDR3 is built from 13 residues. The germline CDR1 and CDR2 sequences are SNHLY and FYNNEI. The germline V and J ends were trimmed by 8 bases and 5 bases, with 15 bases remaining between them.

This sequence joins TRBV29-1 and TRBJ1-1; 8 bases agree with TRBD1. CDR1 and CDR2 (germline): SQVTM, ANQGSEA. J was trimmed by 0 bases and V by 6 bases; bases with no gene match: 9. This CDR3 contains 15 residues. The CDR3 sequence is CSVYDRGHLNTEAFF. The CDR3 coding sequence is TGCAGCGTCTACGACAGGGGTCATCTGAACACTGAAGCTTTCTTT. Using reference TRBV29-1 and TRBJ1-1 for the parts outside the CDR3, the full variable domain is SAVISQKPSRDICQRGTSLTIQCQVDSQVTMMFWYRQQPGQSLTLIATANQGSEATYESGFVIDKFPISRPNLTFSTLTVSNMSPEDSSIYLCSVYDRGHLNTEAFFGQGTRLTVV.

The chain joins TRBV13 to TRBJ2-6, with 7 positions matching TRBD1. Germline V gives CDR1 PRHDT, CDR2 FYEKMQ (reference sequence). Unmatched junction bases numbered 2, after V lost 5 bases and J lost 1 base. This CDR3 region has 15 residues. CDR3 in amino acids: CASSPGQSGANVLTF. As DNA, the CDR3 is TGTGCCAGCAGCCCGGGACAGTCTGGGGCCAACGTCCTGACTTTC.

J is TRBJ1-4 and V is TRBV4-2; 7 bases line up with TRBD1. V was clipped by 0 bases and J by 4 bases; unmatched bases: 2. Per the germline V gene, CDR1 is LGHNA and CDR2 is YNFKEQ. This CDR3 spans 15 amino acids. The CDR3 region is CASSQEGTVNEKLFF. In nucleotides, the CDR3 is TGTGCCAGCAGCCAAGAAGGGACAGTTAATGAAAAACTGTTTTTT.